These 7 T cell receptor beta chains share one sample of origin, sequenced in a study of tumor and adjacent non-tumor tissue in lung cancer. A modified ARM-PCR protocol with three rounds of nested PCR amplified TCRbeta. TCRdb itself ran the multiplex PCR reads through MiXCR, one entry per CDR3 protein. The sample consists of about 80,000 distinct CDR3 sequences, 72% of them appearing once. This sample's RNA came from whole unsorted tissue. The sequencing input was lung tumor tissue. The receptors here all came from a woman aged 40 to 55 with non-small cell lung cancer.

About this clonotype itself: The missing conserved phenylalanine or tryptophan at the end of this CDR3 makes a read error likely. The DNA is left out, because the CDR3 cannot be placed on it with certainty; the CDR3 is given as TCRdb lists it. The chain has TRBV6-1 and TRBJ2-7; the listed D gene, TRBD2, was not tested against the DNA. CDR1 and CDR2 (germline): MNHNS, SASEGT. The CDR3 contains 14 residues when both ends are counted. The CDR3 reads CASTASGGPLEQNY.

This clonotype was recorded a few times. An end of the junction differs from the germline gene, which may be a read error. The gene calls are TRBV11-2 and TRBJ1-3; tentatively, D is TRBD1 (5 bases). CDR1 SGHAT and CDR2 FQNNGV come from the germline V gene. The CDR3 consists of 15 residues. CDR3 sequence reads: CTSSLRGREATTIYF. The CDR3 bases are TGTACCAGCAGCCTTCGGGGGAGGGAGGCAACCACCATATATTTT.

This chain joins TRBV6-1 and TRBJ1-5; D uncertain. CDR3 length equals 14 residues. V was shortened by 1 base and J by 10 bases, with 14 bases between the two germline ends. The germline CDR1 and CDR2 sequences are MNHNS and SASEGT. The CDR3 protein is CASSEVRGGHPQHF. The CDR3 DNA sequence: TGTGCCAGCAGTGAAGTGCGGGGAGGTCATCCCCAGCATTTT.

A single count supports this clonotype. This could be a read error, since a much larger clone is one nucleotide away. This rearrangement joins TRBV5-1 to TRBJ2-1; D is unclear. CDR3 length: 15 amino acids. Looked up from germline, CDR1 is SGHRS and CDR2 is YFSETQ. CDR3 region: CASSLAGWAYNEQSF. CDR3 in DNA: TGCGCCAGCAGCTTGGCGGGCTGGGCCTACAATGAGCAGTCCTTC.

In this sample, this clonotype turned up many times. V and J are TRBV12-3 or TRBV12-4 and TRBJ1-1; D remains ambiguous. The CDR3 has 12 amino acids. The V gene lost 8 bases and the J gene lost 4 bases, with 11 bases spanning the gap. The chain's CDR3 is CASGLGFTEAFF. The CDR3 DNA sequence: TGTGCCAGCGGCTTAGGGTTCACTGAAGCTTTCTTT.

Of note for this clonotype: This could be a read error, since a much larger clone is one nucleotide away. The chain employs TRBV7-3 and TRBJ2-7; maybe TRBD1 (5 bases). CDR3 length: 13 residues. The germline V gene has CDR1 SGHTA and CDR2 FQGTGA. In DNA form, the CDR3 reads TGTGCCAGCAGCTTGAAATCGTGGGGCGAGCGGTACTTC. Its protein product is CASSLKSWGERYF.

Comments on this clonotype: The conserved phenylalanine or tryptophan normally closing the CDR3 is absent here, so this likely arose from a read error. No DNA is shown, since the ends of the CDR3 on it are uncertain; the CDR3 is the one TCRdb lists. The chain combines TRBV11-2 with TRBJ1-1; the listed D gene, TRBD1, was not tested against the DNA. Germline V gives CDR1 SGHAT, CDR2 FQNNGV. The CDR3 spans 12 residues, counting both ends. The CDR3 loop reads CASSLEGTLSFL.